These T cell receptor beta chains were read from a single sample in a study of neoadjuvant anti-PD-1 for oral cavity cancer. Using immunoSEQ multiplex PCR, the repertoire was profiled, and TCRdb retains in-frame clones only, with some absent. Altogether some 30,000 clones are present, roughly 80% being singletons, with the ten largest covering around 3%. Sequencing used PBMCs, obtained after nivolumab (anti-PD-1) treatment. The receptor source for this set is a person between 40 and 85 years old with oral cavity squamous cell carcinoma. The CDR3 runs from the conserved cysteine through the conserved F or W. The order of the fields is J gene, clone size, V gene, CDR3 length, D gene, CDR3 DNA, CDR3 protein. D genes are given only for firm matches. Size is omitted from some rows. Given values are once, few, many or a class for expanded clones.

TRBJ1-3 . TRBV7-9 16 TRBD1 TGTGCCAGCAGCCACGTCGGACAGGGGGCTGGAAACACCATATATTTT CASSHVGQGAGNTIYF
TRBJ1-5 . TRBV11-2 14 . TGTGCCAGCAGCTTAGGTAGCAGGAATCAGCCCCAGCATTTT CASSLGSRNQPQHF
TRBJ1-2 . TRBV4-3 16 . TGCGCCAGCAGCCAAGATCGGGACGGTTTTGACTATGGCTACACCTTC CASSQDRDGFDYGYTF
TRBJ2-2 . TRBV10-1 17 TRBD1 TGCGCCAGCCCCTACCGGCGGGGACAGGCGAACACCGGGGAGCTGTTTTTT CASPYRRGQANTGELFF
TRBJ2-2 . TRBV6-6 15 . TGTGCCAGCAGTCCCCCCCAGGCCTTAACCGGGGAGCTGTTTTTT CASSPPQALTGELFF
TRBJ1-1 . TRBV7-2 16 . TGTGCCAGCAGCGAAAGAACGGGCAGGGTAGACACTGAAGCTTTCTTT CASSERTGRVDTEAFF
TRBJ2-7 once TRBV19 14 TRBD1 TGTGCCAGTAGATCGGGACAGGGGCCTTTTGAGCAGTACTTC CASRSGQGPFEQYF
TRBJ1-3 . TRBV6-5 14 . TGTGCCAGCAGCGAAGGGGGAACTGGAAACACCATATATTTT CASSEGGTGNTIYF
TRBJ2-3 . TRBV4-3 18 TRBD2 TGCGCCAGCAGCCAAGATCAAGTACTAGCGGGGGGATCAGATACGCAGTATTTT CASSQDQVLAGGSDTQYF
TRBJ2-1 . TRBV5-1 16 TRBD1 TGCGCCAGCAGCTTAACCGGGACAGGGGGCTTGGATGAGCAGTTCTTC CASSLTGTGGLDEQFF
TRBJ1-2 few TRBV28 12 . TGTGCCAGCAGTTCAGGCCCTCCCGGCTACACCTTC CASSSGPPGYTF
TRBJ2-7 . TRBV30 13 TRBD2 TGTGCCTCCCGGGGGGTCCGACGTTACGAGCAGTACTTC CASRGVRRYEQYF
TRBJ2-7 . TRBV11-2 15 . TGTGCCAGCAGCTTAGAACGGACATCCGCCTACGAGCAGTACTTC CASSLERTSAYEQYF
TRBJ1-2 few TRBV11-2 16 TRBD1 TGTGCCAGCAGCTTATCTGGACAGGGGGGAAGTTATGGCTACACCTTC CASSLSGQGGSYGYTF
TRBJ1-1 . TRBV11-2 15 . TGTGCCAGCAGCTTAGATCGAGGCCAACACACTGAAGCTTTCTTT CASSLDRGQHTEAFF
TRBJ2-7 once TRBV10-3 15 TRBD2 TGTGCCATCAGTGAACCAGCGGGGGTTTCCTACGAGCAGTACTTC CAISEPAGVSYEQYF
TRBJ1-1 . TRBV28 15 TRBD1 TGTGCCAGCGCAGACAGGGGGTCAATGAACACTGAAGCTTTCTTT CASADRGSMNTEAFF
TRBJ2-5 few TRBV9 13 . TGTGCCAGCAGCTTAGGACCGGCGGAGACCCAGTACTTC CASSLGPAETQYF
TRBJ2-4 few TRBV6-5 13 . TGTGCCAGCACAGACCTAGCCAAAAACATTCAGTACTTC CASTDLAKNIQYF
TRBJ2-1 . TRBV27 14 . TGTGCCAGCAGGGAACAGGGAACCTACAATGAGCAGTTCTTC CASREQGTYNEQFF
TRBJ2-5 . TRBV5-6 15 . TGTGCCAGCAGCGCAATCGGCGGGACAGAAGAGACCCAGTACTTC CASSAIGGTEETQYF
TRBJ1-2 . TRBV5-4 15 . TGTGCCAGCAGCTTGGTAGTAGGGAAAAACTATGGCTACACCTTC CASSLVVGKNYGYTF
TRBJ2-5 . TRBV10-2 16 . TGCGCCAGCAGCCCACTTTCCGGGGGAAACCAAGAGACCCAGTACTTC CASSPLSGGNQETQYF
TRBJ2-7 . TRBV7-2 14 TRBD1 TGTGCCAGCAGGCCCACGGGACAGGGCTACGAGCAGTACTTC CASRPTGQGYEQYF
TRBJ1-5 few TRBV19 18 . TGTGCCAGTAGTATCACCATACAGGGTCCGGGGGCTAATCAGCCCCAGCATTTT CASSITIQGPGANQPQHF
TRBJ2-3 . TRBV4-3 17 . TGCGCCAGCAGCCAAGATTTAACTAGTCTGGGTCCAGATACGCAGTATTTT CASSQDLTSLGPDTQYF
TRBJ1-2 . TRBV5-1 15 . TGCGCCAGCAGCTTGACGGGAGACCCTAACTATGGCTACACCTTC CASSLTGDPNYGYTF
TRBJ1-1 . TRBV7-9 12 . TGTGCCAGCAGCTCGTACAATTCTGAAGCTTTCTTT CASSSYNSEAFF
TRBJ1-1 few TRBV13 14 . TGTGCCAGCAGGAATGGACAGCTGAACACTGAAGCTTTCTTT CASRNGQLNTEAFF
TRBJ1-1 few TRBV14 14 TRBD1 TGTGCCAGCAGCCCGGACAGGGGGCACGGTGAAGCTTTCTTT CASSPDRGHGEAFF
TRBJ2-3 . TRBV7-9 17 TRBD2 TGTGCCAGCAGCTTAGAGGAACTAGCGTGGAATAGAGATACGCAGTATTTT CASSLEELAWNRDTQYF